Shown below are 9 T cell receptor beta chains from a single sample sequenced in a study of T cell repertoires in cytomegalovirus infection (dated by TCRdb to the late 2010s). Sequencing took place on an Illumina HiSeq 1500. The public sequencing data were trimmed at Q25 with fastp and processed into clonotypes with MiXCR by TCRdb, which kept only in-frame beta chains. Each entry merges the rows of one CDR3 protein and shows their most common DNA and genes. The sample yields roughly 310,000 distinct CDR3 sequences; about 29% were counted once. The ten largest account for about 20% of the sample. These TCRs are of unknown antigen specificity. The sample's treatment or condition label is to be understood as: in vitro stimulation with specific CMV peptide epitopes to enrich CMV-specific T cells. The sample in question was cultured PBMCs, obtained from culture after CMV antigen stimulation. The receptor set was obtained from a human donor in good health (CMV status not recorded). Some clones in this sample may be carry-over from other donors' samples.

In this sample, this clonotype turned up many times. The rearrangement links TRBV12-3 or TRBV12-4 to TRBJ1-5; 7 bases map to TRBD1. This CDR3 has 14 amino acids. V was clipped by 6 bases and J by 1 base; unmatched bases: 3. The CDR3 sequence: CASRRDSSNQPQHF. Here the CDR3 DNA reads TGTGCCAGCAGACGGGACAGCAGCAATCAGCCCCAGCATTTT.

V is TRBV12-3 or TRBV12-4 and J is TRBJ2-5, with D tentatively TRBD2 (6 bases). Trimming stripped 3 bases from V and 5 bases from J, with 10 bases between. This CDR3 has 13 residues. The CDR3 nucleotides read TGTGCCAGCAGTTTTGCGGGGCCGGAGACCCAGTACTTC. Amino acids: CASSFAGPETQYF.

The rearrangement links TRBV7-2 to TRBJ2-7; the D call may be TRBD1 or TRBD2 (5 bases each). This CDR3 has 14 residues. V lost 5 bases, J lost 4 bases, and 15 bases lay in between. Germline V gene data show CDR1 as SGHTA and CDR2 as FQGNSA. The CDR3 reads CASSIPGLIYEQYF. DNA for the CDR3: TGTGCCAGCAGCATTCCGGGGCTTATTTACGAGCAGTACTTC.

This clonotype was seen a few times. The V call is TRBV7-3, the J call TRBJ1-1; D might be TRBD1 (5 bases). Germline loops: CDR1 SGHTA, CDR2 FQGTGA. Deletions cut 1 base from V and 1 base from J, with 10 bases between. The CDR3 runs to 15 residues. In DNA, the CDR3 is TGTGCCAGCAGCTTAAACGGTCAGGGGAACACTGAAGCTTTCTTT. As protein: CASSLNGQGNTEAFF.

The V gene is TRBV5-4, the J gene TRBJ1-4; possibly TRBD1 for D (6 bases). This CDR3 is built from 15 residues. V lost 2 bases and J 8 bases, leaving 16 bases between the germline ends. Germline lookup yields CDR1 SGHNT and CDR2 YYREEE (reference sequence). CDR3 coding DNA: TGTGCCAGCAGCTTAGGGGGAGAGCAGGGGGAAAAACTGTTTTTT. It specifies CASSLGGEQGEKLFF. Full variable domain (missing parts from reference TRBV5-4 and TRBJ1-4): ETGVTQSPTHLIKTRGQQVTLRCSSQSGHNTVSWYQQALGQGPQFIFQYYREEENGRGNFPPRFSGLQFPNYSSELNVNALELDDSALYLCASSLGGEQGEKLFFGSGTQLSVL.

This clonotype appeared a few times. The chain has TRBV7-9 and TRBJ2-2, with D possibly being TRBD2 (5 bases). CDR1 is SEHNR, CDR2 FQNEAQ, per germline (reference sequence). This CDR3 is built from 14 residues. Trimming took off 5 bases at V and 4 bases at J, with 11 bases between the two ends. CDR3 in amino acids: CASSLSELTGELFF. The CDR3 nucleotides read TGTGCCAGCAGCCTTAGCGAGCTCACCGGGGAGCTGTTTTTT.

The chain links TRBV28 to TRBJ2-7; D may be TRBD2 (5 bases). CDR1 is MDHEN and CDR2 is SYDVKM in the germline V gene. The CDR3 covers 13 residues. V was shortened by 7 bases and J by 1 base, with 11 bases between the two germline ends. Here the CDR3 DNA reads TGTGCCAGCACCTCCGGGAATTCCTACGAGCAGTACTTC. As protein: CASTSGNSYEQYF.

This clonotype was counted between two and nine times. The chain employs TRBV7-9 and TRBJ1-1; 9 bases map to TRBD1. CDR3 length: 16 amino acids. CDR1 is SEHNR and CDR2 is FQNEAQ in the germline V gene (reference sequence). With V trimmed by 1 base and J by 1 base, 4 bases remained unmatched. CDR3 sequence: CASSLESGQGNTEAFF. As DNA, the CDR3 is TGTGCCAGCAGCTTAGAGTCGGGACAGGGGAACACTGAAGCTTTCTTT.

This clonotype was picked up a small number of times. The rearrangement links TRBV2 to TRBJ2-7; TRBD1 matches 8 bases. J gave up 1 base and V 9 bases, and 11 bases lay outside the gene matches. The CDR3 sequence is 15 residues long. Per the germline V gene, CDR1 is SNHLY and CDR2 is FYNNEI. In DNA, the CDR3 is TGTGCCAGTCATCAGGACAGGGCGGGATCCTACGAGCAGTACTTC. Translating gives CASHQDRAGSYEQYF.